The present T cell receptor (beta chain) was sequenced within a study of T cells in Graves' hyperthyroidism and ophthalmopathy. There were TCR beta CDR3 regions amplified from RNA transcripts. HTBI primers were employed in a first-round RT-PCR of the TCR CDR3. TCRdb recomputed calls from the multiplex PCR reads with MiXCR, one row per CDR3 protein. Of 200,000 to 250,000 distinct CDR3 sequences listed, 15% to 20% are singletons. This clonotype has at least ten counts. From germline, CDR1 is MNHNS and CDR2 SASEGT. V was cut by 5 bases and J by 3 bases, with 11 bases left in between. The CDR3 spans 14 residues.

The receptor comes from a woman aged 18-29 years with Graves' ophthalmopathy. The sequenced material came from blood. This rearrangement joins TRBV6-1 to TRBJ2-1; the D is unclear. In DNA form, the CDR3 reads TGTGCCAGCAGTACTCTATCTAGCTACAATGAGCAGTTCTTC. Translation gives CASSTLSSYNEQFF.